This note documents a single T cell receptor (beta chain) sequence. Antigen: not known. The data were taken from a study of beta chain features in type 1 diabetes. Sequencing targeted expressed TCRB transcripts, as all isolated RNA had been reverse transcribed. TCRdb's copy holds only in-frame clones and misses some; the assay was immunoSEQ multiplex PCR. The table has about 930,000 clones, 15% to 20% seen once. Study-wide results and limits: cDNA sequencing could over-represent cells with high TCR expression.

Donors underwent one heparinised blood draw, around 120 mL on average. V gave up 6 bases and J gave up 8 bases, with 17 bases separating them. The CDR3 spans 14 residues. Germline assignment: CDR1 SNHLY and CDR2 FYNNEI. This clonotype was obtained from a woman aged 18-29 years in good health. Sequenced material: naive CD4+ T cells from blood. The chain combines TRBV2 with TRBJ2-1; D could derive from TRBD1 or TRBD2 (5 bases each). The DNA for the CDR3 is TGTGCCAGCAGGATGAATGGGGGATCTTATGAGCAGTTCTTC. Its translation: CASRMNGGSYEQFF.